This T cell receptor beta chain was profiled in a study of cytomegalovirus exposure and HLA in healthy donors. Study-level results: The investigators catalogued 150 to 200 TCR beta chains as cytomegalovirus-associated. Differences between HLA loci emerged in a later analysis of TCR association rates, with DRB1 most and HLA-C fewest. Common viral pathogens seemed to be connected with several of the most significant clusters, according to a later analysis.

CDR3 size: 17 residues. Looked up from germline, CDR1 is SSHAT and CDR2 is FNYEAQ (reference sequence). About this clone: Its target is unknown. At one end, the junction sequence differs from germline, possibly due to a read error.

Researchers ran the PCR with 60 Vbeta and 13 Jbeta primers. Method: immunoSEQ multiplex PCR; TCRdb's copy keeps in-frame clones and lacks some. The sample yields around 140,000 clones, more than 9.5% seen once. The chain joins TRBV7-7 to TRBJ2-2, with D possibly matching TRBD2 (6 bases). Sequencing was done on a sample of PBMCs. The origin of this receptor is a middle-aged man in good health and CMV-seronegative. CDR3 loop: CASSPYPRGTNTGELFF. The CDR3 bases are TGTGCTAGCAGCCCCTACCCCCGGGGGACCAACACCGGGGAGCTGTTTTTT.